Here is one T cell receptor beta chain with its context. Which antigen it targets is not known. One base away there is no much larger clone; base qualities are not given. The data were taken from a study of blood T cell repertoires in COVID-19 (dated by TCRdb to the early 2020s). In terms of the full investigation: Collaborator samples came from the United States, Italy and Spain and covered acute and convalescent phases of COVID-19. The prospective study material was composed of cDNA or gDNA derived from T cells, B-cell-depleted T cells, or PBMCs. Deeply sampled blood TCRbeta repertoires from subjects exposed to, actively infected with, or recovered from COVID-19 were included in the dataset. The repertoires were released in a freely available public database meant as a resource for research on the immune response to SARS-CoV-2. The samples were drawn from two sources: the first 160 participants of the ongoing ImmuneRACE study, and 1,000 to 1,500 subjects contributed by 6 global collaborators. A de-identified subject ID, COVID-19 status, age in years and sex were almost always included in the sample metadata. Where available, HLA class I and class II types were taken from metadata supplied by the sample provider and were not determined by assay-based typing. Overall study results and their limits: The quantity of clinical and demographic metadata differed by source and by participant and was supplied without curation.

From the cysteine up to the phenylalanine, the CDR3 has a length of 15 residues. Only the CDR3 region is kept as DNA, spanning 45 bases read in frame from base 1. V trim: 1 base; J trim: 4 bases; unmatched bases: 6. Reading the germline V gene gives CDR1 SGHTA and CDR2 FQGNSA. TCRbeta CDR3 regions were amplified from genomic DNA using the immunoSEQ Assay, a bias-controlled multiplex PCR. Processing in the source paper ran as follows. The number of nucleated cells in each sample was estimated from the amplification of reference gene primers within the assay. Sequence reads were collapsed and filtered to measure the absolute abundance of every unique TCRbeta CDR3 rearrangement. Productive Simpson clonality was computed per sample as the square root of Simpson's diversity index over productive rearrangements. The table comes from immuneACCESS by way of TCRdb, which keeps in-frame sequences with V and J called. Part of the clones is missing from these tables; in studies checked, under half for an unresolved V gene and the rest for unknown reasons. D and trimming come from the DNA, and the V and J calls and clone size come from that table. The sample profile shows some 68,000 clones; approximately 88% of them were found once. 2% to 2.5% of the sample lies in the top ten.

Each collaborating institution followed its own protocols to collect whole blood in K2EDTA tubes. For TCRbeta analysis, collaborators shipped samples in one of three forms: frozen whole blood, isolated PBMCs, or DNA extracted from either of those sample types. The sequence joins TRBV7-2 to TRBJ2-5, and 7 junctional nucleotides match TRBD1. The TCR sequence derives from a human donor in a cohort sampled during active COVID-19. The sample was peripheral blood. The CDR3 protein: CASSLGGQYRETQYF. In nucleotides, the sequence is TGTGCCAGCAGCTTAGGGGGACAGTACCGAGAGACCCAGTACTTC.